A selection of T cell receptor beta chains follows, all from one sample in a study of cytomegalovirus exposure and HLA in healthy donors. Only in-frame clones appear in the TCRdb table, and some are missing; sequencing was by immunoSEQ multiplex PCR. There are 150,000 to 200,000 clones in the sample; about 75% occur only once, and 4.9% lies in the top ten. Material for sequencing was PBMCs. The receptor source for this set is a male donor in good health and CMV-seronegative. The CDR3 runs from the conserved cysteine through the conserved F or W. D genes are given only for firm matches. Only some rows state a clone size, as once, few, many or a class for expanded clones.

TRBJ2-7 TRBD2 NA TRBV9 TGTGCCAGCAGCCGAACCGGGACTAGCGGAGCCTACGAGCAGTACTTC CASSRTGTSGAYEQYF
TRBJ2-3 TRBD2 NA TRBV5-1 TGCGCCAGCAGCCAGGGACTAGCGGGGAGCACAGATACGCAGTATTTT CASSQGLAGSTDTQYF
TRBJ2-5 NA few TRBV21-1 TGTGCCAGCAGCAAAGGTTGGACACAGTACCAAGAGACCCAGTACTTC CASSKGWTQYQETQYF
TRBJ2-3 TRBD2 NA TRBV4-1 TGCGCCAGCAGCCACCCTAGCGGGGGGGCCCCAGATACGCAGTATTTT CASSHPSGGAPDTQYF
TRBJ2-7 NA NA TRBV7-2 TGTGCCAGCACCGACACTTACTCCTACGAGCAGTACTTC CASTDTYSYEQYF
TRBJ2-5 TRBD1 once TRBV20-1 TGCAGTGCGTCGGGACAGCCGACCCAGTACTTC CSASGQPTQYF
TRBJ2-2 TRBD2 NA TRBV19 TGTGCCAGTAGTATTGGACTAGCGGGAGTGAACACCGGGGAGCTGTTTTTT CASSIGLAGVNTGELFF
TRBJ2-2 TRBD2 NA TRBV11-2 TGTGCCAGCAGCTTGGGTAGCGGGGGTACCGGGGAGCTGTTTTTT CASSLGSGGTGELFF
TRBJ2-1 TRBD1 NA TRBV7-2 TGTGCCAGCACCCCAATCAGGGGGAGCTCCTACAATGAGCAGTTCTTC CASTPIRGSSYNEQFF
TRBJ2-2 TRBD1 NA TRBV6-6 TGTGCCAGCAGGACAGGGGGCTCCGGGGAGCTGTTTTTT CASRTGGSGELFF
TRBJ2-7 TRBD1 NA TRBV5-1 TGCGCCAGCAGCTCTCCCTTAGAGCAGGGGGCGGTAAGCGAGCAGTACTTC CASSSPLEQGAVSEQYF
TRBJ1-1 TRBD1 NA TRBV7-3 TGTGCCAGCAGCCAGGACAGGGGGAACACTGAAGCTTTCTTT CASSQDRGNTEAFF
TRBJ2-6 NA few TRBV27 TGTGCCAGCAGTTGGACCGGACTCTCTGGGGCCAACGTCCTGACTTTC CASSWTGLSGANVLTF
TRBJ2-2 NA once TRBV2 TGTGCCAGCAGTGGAGGGAACATCGGGGAGCTGTTTTTT CASSGGNIGELFF
TRBJ2-7 TRBD2 NA TRBV6-1 TGTGCCAGCAGTCTCAGCGGGAGCCGCTACGAGCAGTACTTC CASSLSGSRYEQYF
TRBJ2-7 NA NA TRBV2 TGTGCCAGCACTAGAGGAAACGCACCCGAGCAGTACTTC CASTRGNAPEQYF
TRBJ1-2 NA NA TRBV21-1 TGTGCCAGCAGCAAACATATCACAGGGATCTTC CASSKHITGIF
TRBJ1-2 TRBD1 few TRBV19 TGTGCCAGTAGTGTCGGGACAGCGAATAACTATGGCTACACCTTC CASSVGTANNYGYTF
TRBJ2-3 TRBD2 NA TRBV5-1 TGCGCCAGCAGCGAGGGACTAGCAAAGGTTACGCAGTATTTT CASSEGLAKVTQYF
TRBJ1-2 NA once TRBV27 TGTGCCAGCAGTCCCCTGGCGGGAACTAACTATGGCTACACCTTC CASSPLAGTNYGYTF
TRBJ2-5 NA NA TRBV7-7 TGTGCCAGCAGCTTAGGGGCCTACCAAGAGACCCAGTACTTC CASSLGAYQETQYF
TRBJ2-7 TRBD1 NA TRBV7-9 TGTGCCGGCGGGACAGGGGGGTACGAGCAGTACTTC CAGGTGGYEQYF
TRBJ2-2 NA NA TRBV7-9 TGTGCCAGCAGCTTCGGGGCCGGGGAGCTGTTTTTT CASSFGAGELFF
TRBJ1-5 TRBD1 once TRBV7-3 TGTGCCAGCAGCTTAACCAACAGGGGTCGGGGCAATCAGCCCCAGCATTTT CASSLTNRGRGNQPQHF
TRBJ2-1 NA few TRBV23-1 TGCGCCCCCCGACAGGGGGCGCCGAAGACTAGCGGTTACAATGAGCAGTTCTTC CAPRQGAPKTSGYNEQFF
TRBJ2-5 TRBD2 NA TRBV6-1 TGTGCCAGCAGGGGGGGGACTATCCAAGAGACCCAGTACTTC CASRGGTIQETQYF
TRBJ1-2 NA NA TRBV7-9 TGTGCCAGCAGCAGAGGTGGACAGAACTATGGCTACACCTTC CASSRGGQNYGYTF
TRBJ1-6 NA NA TRBV6-4 TGTGCCAGCAGTGTGCAGGGCCATAATTCACCCCTCCACTTT CASSVQGHNSPLHF
TRBJ2-5 NA NA TRBV29-1 TGCAGCGTGGAGCGGACGGCCCAAGAGACCCAGTACTTC CSVERTAQETQYF
TRBJ1-4 TRBD1 NA TRBV5-5 TGTGCCAGCAGCTTTGGGGACAGGGGCGTATCTAATGAAAAACTGTTTTTT CASSFGDRGVSNEKLFF
TRBJ2-7 NA once TRBV27 TGTGCCAGCTGGTCCAACACCTACGAGCAGTACTTC CASWSNTYEQYF